This TCR beta chain was sequenced for a study of cytomegalovirus exposure and HLA in healthy donors. Study findings and constraints: Reportedly, fewer N-insertions than the 666-donor mean appeared in an Asian-associated ancestry cluster in a later analysis.

The donors comprised healthy bone marrow donors. The CDR3 sequence is 15 residues long. The germline CDR1 and CDR2 sequences are SGHTA and FQGTGA. V shed 4 bases and J shed 4 bases, with 16 bases lying between them. PCR primers comprised 60 Vbeta and 13 Jbeta primers. In the authors' methods: Roughly 80 million unique TCR beta chains, about 12 million shared, were counted in a later analysis. Data came from immunoSEQ multiplex PCR; TCRdb stores just in-frame clones and leaves some out. Clone size and the V and J calls come from that table; the DNA yielded D and trimming. The sample holds 90,000 to 130,000 clones, 65% to 80% seen once. Comment on this clone: Its antigen is undetermined.

The sequenced sample was PBMCs. The V gene is TRBV7-3, the J gene TRBJ2-5; maybe TRBD1 (5 bases). This TCR came from a man between 25 and 39 years old in good health and CMV-seropositive. The CDR3 DNA sequence: TGTGCCAGCAGCTATCCCCCCGGTCAGGGAGAGACCCAGTACTTC. Translation gives CASSYPPGQGETQYF.